This TCR beta chain was sequenced during a study of OX40 agonist ivuxolimab in advanced cancers. As for the study in general: Participants averaged approximately 60 years of age (range roughly 23 to 79) and were around 85% male. Study-level results: Expanded clones belonging to CD8+ T cells outnumbered, on average, those of CD4+.

Generated by immunoSEQ multiplex PCR, the TCRdb table keeps only in-frame clones and is missing some. In the table there are approximately 76,000 clones, roughly 94% of which are singletons. The germline V gene encodes CDR1 MNHEY and CDR2 SVGAGI. The V segment lost 2 bases and the J segment 4 bases; nucleotides outside the gene matches: 8. The CDR3 sequence is 16 residues long. With respect to this clone: Its antigen is unknown.

This sequence originates from an adult with an advanced solid tumor such as melanoma, head and neck, liver or kidney cancer. The input for sequencing was CD4+ or CD8+ T cells sorted from blood, taken in a trial of the OX40 agonist ivuxolimab. This sequence joins TRBV6-5 and TRBJ1-1; 9 bases fit TRBD1. The CDR3 DNA follows: TGTGCCAGCAGTTACGGAGAAGACAGGGGGGGCACTGAAGCTTTCTTT. Protein product: CASSYGEDRGGTEAFF.